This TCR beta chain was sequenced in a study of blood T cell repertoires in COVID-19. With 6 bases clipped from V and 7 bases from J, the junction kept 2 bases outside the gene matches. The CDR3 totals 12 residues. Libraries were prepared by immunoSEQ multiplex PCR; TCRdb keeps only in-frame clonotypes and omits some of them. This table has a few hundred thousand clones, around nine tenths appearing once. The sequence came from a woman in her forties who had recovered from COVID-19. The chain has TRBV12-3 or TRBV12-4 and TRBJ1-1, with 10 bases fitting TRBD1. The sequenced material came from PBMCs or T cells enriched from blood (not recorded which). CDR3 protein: CASRRTGGEAFF. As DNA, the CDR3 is TGTGCCAGCAGGAGGACAGGGGGTGAAGCTTTCTTT.